This TCR beta chain emerged from a study of blood T cell repertoires in COVID-19. Study-wide context: From the United States, Italy and Spain came samples of acute and convalescent COVID-19.

This clone came up once. CDR1 SGHDN and CDR2 FVKESK come from the germline V gene. Trimming left V 5 bases short and J 11 bases short, with 12 bases between. CDR3 length equals 11 residues. As processed by the authors: Estimation of nucleated cell counts was performed using reference gene primer amplification. This table comes from immunoSEQ multiplex PCR, and its TCRdb copy is limited to in-frame clones, with some not included. Clonal size and the V and J genes are those of that table, whereas D and trimming came from the DNA. The repertoire consists of about 56,000 clones, with 88% occurring once and the leading ten covering 3.5%.

The TCR sequence derives from a man in his forties or fifties with active COVID-19. Sequenced material: peripheral blood. The V and J genes are TRBV14 and TRBJ1-1; possibly TRBD1 for D (6 bases). The CDR3 loop is CASSEQGWAFF. In nucleotides, the CDR3 is TGTGCCAGCAGCGAACAGGGTTGGGCTTTCTTT.